This passage covers 14 T cell receptor beta chains from one sample sequenced in a study of technical replicates of blood from several donors. The protocol was immunoSEQ multiplex PCR, while the TCRdb copy is restricted to in-frame clones and leaves out a portion. The repertoire includes about 15,000 clones, approximately 83% of them detected once, and about 9.4% sits in the top ten. The sequencing sample was made of PBMCs. All receptors derive from a human donor in good health. Some clones in this sample may be carry-over from other donors' samples.

The CDR3 region has the DNA TGTGCCTGGAGTGGCGGACCTGCGGGCGAGCAGTACTTC. This codes for CAWSGGPAGEQYF. The chain links TRBV30 to TRBJ2-7; D is perhaps TRBD2 (5 bases). The CDR3 length is 13 residues. V dropped 1 base and J dropped 6 bases, with 13 bases sitting between them. CDR1 is GTSNPN and CDR2 is SVGIG in the germline V gene (reference sequence).

This chain uses TRBV6-5 with TRBJ2-1; no clear D. Trimming took 6 bases from V and 12 from J, leaving 18 bases between them. Germline CDR1 and CDR2: MNHEY and SVGAGI. The CDR3 spans 13 residues. The CDR3 bases are TGTGCCAGCAGATCTACCCCCGGTAGCCGGCAGTTCTTC. It translates to CASRSTPGSRQFF.

This clone was seen a single time. CDR3 nucleotide sequence: TGTGCCAGCAGTCCCTGGACTAGCGGTTACGAGCAGTACTTC. This gives the protein CASSPWTSGYEQYF. The gene calls are TRBV27 and TRBJ2-7; TRBD2 matches at 10 bases. Trimming took 5 bases from V and 4 from J; bases not matched to a gene: 5. Germline V gene sequence: CDR1 MNHEY, CDR2 SMNVEV (reference sequence). The CDR3 spans 14 residues.

The chain recombines TRBV4-3 with TRBJ2-2; 10 bases map to TRBD2. The length of the CDR3 is 15 residues. Germline V gene data show CDR1 as LGHNA and CDR2 as YSLEER. V was clipped by 4 bases and J by 5 bases; unmatched bases: 4. CDR3 in amino acids: CASSRTSGITGELFF. CDR3 nucleotides: TGCGCCAGCAGCCGCACTAGCGGGATTACCGGGGAGCTGTTTTTT.

The count of this clone is one. The chain joins TRBV27 to TRBJ2-7; 13 bases map to TRBD2. This CDR3 comprises 16 residues. The junction had 9 bases not matched to a gene; V was cut back by 5 bases and J by 5 bases. Germline loops: CDR1 MNHEY, CDR2 SMNVEV (reference sequence). CDR3 in amino acids: CASSAWTSGSINEQYF. The CDR3 DNA is TGTGCCAGCAGTGCTTGGACTAGCGGGAGTATCAACGAGCAGTACTTC.

Remarks on this clone: The junction does not match germline at one end; this may be a read error. V usage is TRBV27 and J usage is TRBJ1-5, with D unclear. Germline V gene lookup returns CDR1 MNHEY and CDR2 SMNVEV (reference sequence). There are 12 residues in the CDR3. The CDR3 DNA is TGTGCCAGCAGTCCCCACAATCGGCCCCAGCATTTT. It encodes CASSPHNRPQHF.

This chain joins TRBV5-5 and TRBJ1-5, with TRBD1 matching 8 bases. Trimming removed 0 bases from V and 7 bases from J; junction bases left unmatched: 6. The CDR3 totals 15 residues. Germline V CDR1 and CDR2: SGHKS, YYEKEE (reference sequence). The CDR3 DNA reads as TGTGCCAGCAGCTTGGGAGTAGACAGGGGACAGCCCCAGCATTTT. Translated: CASSLGVDRGQPQHF.

CDR3 bases: TGTGCCAGCTCAATAGCGGGAGAAGAGACCCAGTACTTC. Amino acid sequence: CASSIAGEETQYF. V gene TRBV18 combines with J gene TRBJ2-5; 9 bases are a match to TRBD2. The CDR3 runs 13 residues. Per germline, CDR1 KGHSH and CDR2 LQKENI. V gave up 5 bases and J gave up 3 bases; unmatched junction bases: 1.

The chain joins TRBV6-1 to TRBJ1-5, with D tentatively TRBD1 (5 bases). V lost 6 bases and J lost 4, with 13 bases in between. There are 14 residues in the CDR3. The V gene's germline CDR1 is MNHNS and CDR2 SASEGT. The CDR3 bases are TGTGCCAGCAGCGCTACGGGGGGTAATCAGCCCCAGCATTTT. As protein: CASSATGGNQPQHF.

This clone showed up just a few times. V gene TRBV19 combines with J gene TRBJ1-4; 8 bases agree with TRBD1. The V segment lost 8 bases and the J segment 5 bases; nucleotides outside the gene matches: 7. The CDR3 is 14 residues long. CDR1 LNHDA and CDR2 SQIVND come from the germline V gene (reference sequence). The CDR3 here is CASRTGHRNEKLFF. The CDR3 coding sequence is TGTGCCAGTCGGACAGGGCATCGGAATGAAAAACTGTTTTTT.

The chain uses TRBV28 and TRBJ2-3; 7 nucleotides match TRBD2. V trimming: 3 bases; J trimming: 0 bases; junction bases outside the gene matches: 3. The CDR3 totals 15 residues. Germline V gene lookup returns CDR1 MDHEN and CDR2 SYDVKM. The CDR3 loop reads CASSLGGISTDTQYF. The CDR3 region has the DNA TGTGCCAGCAGTTTGGGGGGGATCAGCACAGATACGCAGTATTTT.

The V gene is TRBV2, the J gene TRBJ1-5; 9 positions agree with TRBD1. Germline V lookup: CDR1 SNHLY, CDR2 FYNNEI. Trimming cost V 7 bases and J 6 bases; bases outside gene matches: 7. This CDR3 is built from 14 residues. CDR3 sequence (DNA): TGTGCCAGCAAACTGACGACAGGGGGTCAGCCCCAGCATTTT. Translated, it gives CASKLTTGGQPQHF. Full variable domain (rest looked up from reference TRBV2 and TRBJ1-5): EPEVTQTPSHQVTQMGQEVILRCVPISNHLYFYWYRQILGQKVEFLVSFYNNEISEKSEIFDDQFSVERPDGSNFTLKIRSTKLEDSAMYFCASKLTTGGQPQHFGDGTRLSIL.

The chain combines TRBV6-5 with TRBJ2-5; the D gene is possibly TRBD1 (6 bases). The V gene lost 4 bases and the J gene lost 5 bases, with 8 bases spanning the gap. From germline, CDR1 is MNHEY and CDR2 SVGAGI. CDR3 length equals 12 residues. The CDR3 is CASSSQGETQYF. CDR3 sequence (DNA): TGTGCCAGCAGTTCGCAGGGGGAGACCCAGTACTTC.

The gene calls are TRBV5-5 and TRBJ2-7, with 7 bases matching TRBD2. CDR3 size: 14 residues. The trim removed 2 bases at V and 0 bases at J, leaving 2 bases unmatched. The germline V gene encodes CDR1 SGHKS and CDR2 YYEKEE (reference sequence). In nucleotides, the CDR3 is TGTGCCAGCAGCTTCAGCGGGACCTCCTACGAGCAGTACTTC. Residues: CASSFSGTSYEQYF.